A selection of T cell receptor beta chains follows, all from one sample in a study of CD8 T cell repertoires and HIV-1 epitope variants. Assay used: immunoSEQ multiplex PCR; TCRdb lists only in-frame clones, some missing. There are 4,000 or so clones in the sample; roughly three fifths occur only once, and approximately 43% lies in the top ten. No antigen is known for these receptors. Sequencing used cultured CD8+ T cells derived from PBMCs. These receptors all come from a male donor with HIV. Each CDR3 is given without its conserved first and last residue. The D gene is left open where the match is weak. The size of a clone is reported for some rows only, either as once, few or many, or as a class for expanded clones.

j_call clone_size v_call d_call cdr3_aa
TRBJ2-2 few TRBV2 TRBD2 ASSVGAGGRDTGELF
TRBJ1-4 - TRBV29-1 - SVARIATNEKLF
TRBJ2-5 few TRBV6-6 TRBD2 ASSRALGEGRETQY
TRBJ1-5 - TRBV19 - ASSIGDGSNQPQH
TRBJ2-5 - TRBV19 TRBD1 ASSGTGATETQY
TRBJ2-1 - TRBV7-6 - ASSPGLQANEQF
TRBJ1-1 - TRBV5-6 - ASSLEGPFTEAF
TRBJ2-7 - TRBV27 - ASSLFGGFYEQY
TRBJ2-1 - TRBV27 - ARCPYRSYNEQF
TRBJ2-5 - TRBV7-9 - ASSSTYNEETQY
TRBJ2-3 - TRBV29-1 - SVEDGERETGDTQY
TRBJ1-4 - TRBV28 TRBD1 ASSLNSGGGGEKLF
TRBJ2-3 few TRBV6-1 TRBD1 ASSAFDRADQGPFTDTQY
TRBJ1-5 - TRBV5-4 - ASSFSGSNQLQH
TRBJ2-2 - TRBV29-1 - SVDYANTGELF
TRBJ2-1 once TRBV4-3 - ASSQELESYNEQF
TRBJ1-3 - TRBV10-3 - AISEPAGMTPGNTIY
TRBJ1-1 - TRBV9 - ASSGSNTEAF
TRBJ1-1 - TRBV4-3 - ASSQEEGDHGPNTEAF
TRBJ1-2 - TRBV27 - ASSLSGLYGGYT
TRBJ1-1 few TRBV20-1 - SARREAF
TRBJ1-2 few TRBV29-1 TRBD1 SVIHRGRGYGYT
TRBJ2-7 once TRBV4-2 TRBD2 ASSQDPPGLAGGRDEQY
TRBJ2-1 few TRBV7-7 TRBD1 AVRDRGSSYNEQF
TRBJ2-7 - TRBV5-1 TRBD2 ASSWTSGGAYEQY
TRBJ2-3 once TRBV14 - ASSQGFGGALTDTQY
TRBJ1-2 - TRBV19 - ASSITSQEAYGYT
TRBJ2-4 few TRBV2 - ASSDGFGPRMDIQY
TRBJ2-3 - TRBV4-1 - ASSQEGRSTDTQY
TRBJ1-1 - TRBV10-3 - AITPDVNTEAF
TRBJ1-1 - TRBV29-1 - SVDRARTEAF
TRBJ2-7 - TRBV14 - ASSQDRNSFYEQY
TRBJ2-7 - TRBV28 TRBD1 ASSPDRGYEQY
TRBJ1-5 few TRBV7-2 - ASSLELSNQPQH
TRBJ2-5 - TRBV7-2 - ASSLAQGSGLETQY
TRBJ1-1 large TRBV14 TRBD1 ASSQSGGAF
TRBJ2-3 - TRBV15 TRBD2 ATSRLASGRSTDTQY